Included here is one T cell receptor beta chain sequence, with context. The antigen is not known. Produced via immunoSEQ multiplex PCR; TCRdb's table is partial and in-frame only. The repertoire includes 140,000 to 150,000 clones, 88% of them detected once, and 5% to 5.5% sits in the top ten. This record comes from a study of T cell responses to AZD1222 COVID-19 vaccine. Study-wide results and caveats: The CD4 TCRs associated with vaccination extended across spike and predominated at 160-218 and 743-854. A rise in Spike-specific TCR breadth and depth followed two AZD1222 doses. White British ancestry dominated among donors, who included more females, and clonal diversity was possibly underestimated. Repertoire collection took place solely once the T cell response had peaked.

Per the germline V gene, CDR1 is MNHEY and CDR2 is SVGAGI. Trimming shortened V by 6 bases and J by 3 bases, and 15 bases separated the two germline ends. This CDR3 spans 15 amino acids. J is TRBJ1-5 and V is TRBV6-5; possibly TRBD1 for D (6 bases). The origin of this receptor is an adult who received the MenACWY meningococcal vaccine as a control. The sequencing used peripheral blood, collected 28 days after the second dose of the MenACWY control vaccine. DNA of the CDR3: TGTGCCAGCAGATTCCCCGGGGGCCCCAATCAGCCCCAGCATTTT. It specifies CASRFPGGPNQPQHF.